The clone carrying this T cell receptor (beta chain) was detected only once. These data originate in a study of CD8 T cells in Susac syndrome. From germline, CDR1 is LNHDA and CDR2 SQIVND (reference sequence). The germline V and J ends were trimmed by 5 bases and 8 bases, with 18 bases remaining between them. This CDR3 contains 14 residues. An input of roughly 0.45 to 1 ug of RNA was subjected to reverse transcription using random hexamers. TCRdb redid the calling of the immunoSEQ multiplex PCR reads with MiXCR, one entry per CDR3 protein. The repertoire includes about 140,000 distinct CDR3 sequences, around 93% of them detected once, and 0.14% sits in the top ten.

The TCR originated in a human donor with Susac syndrome. The chain is built from TRBV19 and TRBJ1-2; D unresolved. The specimen sequenced was CD4+ T cells from PBMCs. The CDR3 nucleotides are TGTGCCAGTAGTTCGGGAGGGAGGTCGGGAGGCTACACCTTC. Its protein product is CASSSGGRSGGYTF.